This record concerns one T cell receptor beta chain sequence. Under the authors' procedure: The assay estimated nucleated cells by amplifying reference gene primers. Data came from immunoSEQ multiplex PCR; TCRdb stores just in-frame clones and leaves some out. V, J and clone size reflect that table, while D and trimming were determined from the DNA. The table records 170,000 or so clones, roughly 84% of them present only once. The CDR3 runs 16 residues. Between the trimmed V and J ends, which lost 3 bases and 11 bases, there was a span of 22 bases. The germline V gene has CDR1 MNHEY and CDR2 SMNVEV (reference sequence). The data stem from a study of blood T cell repertoires in COVID-19. The wider study: Acute and convalescent COVID-19 specimens originated in the United States, Italy and Spain. From T cells, B-cell-depleted T cells, or PBMCs came the material, which was cDNA or gDNA.

V usage is TRBV27 and J usage is TRBJ1-4, with D possibly being TRBD1 (6 bases). The sequenced sample consisted of peripheral blood. The receptor's source is a woman aged 60-75 years with acute or convalescent COVID-19. CDR3 nucleotide sequence: TGTGCCAGCAGTTTCCCTTGGACAGAGACAATGAGGAAACTGTTTTTT. Translating it yields CASSFPWTETMRKLFF.